The T cell receptor beta chain described here comes from a study of blood T cell repertoires in COVID-19. In the original workflow: Using reference gene primer amplification, nucleated cell counts were estimated. Assay: immunoSEQ multiplex PCR; the TCRdb copy retains only in-frame clones and omits some. D and trimming were read from the DNA, whereas the V and J calls and clone size are those reported in that table. The data contain 400,000 to 450,000 clones, approximately 90% of them singletons. Seattle-derived patients entered the study during active infection and were followed longitudinally. Germline CDR1 reads SGDLS; CDR2 reads YYNGEE. V lost 5 bases and J lost 6, with 23 bases in between. This CDR3 is 16 amino acids long.

Sequenced input: peripheral blood. The origin of this receptor is a man younger than 30 with COVID-19, enrolled during active disease. The chain couples TRBV9 to TRBJ1-1; the D is unclear. The CDR3 region is CASSGPPVRDLSEAFF. The CDR3 coding sequence is TGTGCCAGCAGTGGCCCACCGGTGAGGGATTTATCTGAAGCTTTCTTT.